This TCR beta chain is drawn from a study of Ad26.COV2.S vaccination and SARS-CoV-2 variants. Study results and limitations: Non-spike TCR breadth showed similarity between vaccine and placebo recipients. The breadth of spike-specific CD8+ and CD4+ T cell responses after vaccination was reportedly substantial. TCR breadth and depth analyses may have underestimated total T cell responses.

Clones were read by immunoSEQ multiplex PCR, and TCRdb kept only the in-frame ones, dropping some. This sample has about 400,000 clones, with around 82% found just once. Treatment meaning: over 15 received Ad26.COV2.S at low or high dose, single or two shots; 5 received placebo; per-sample allocation not given. Sampling occurred on day 63 after the first vaccine or placebo injection. Immunization relied on an Ad26 vector, which expressed Wuhan-strain SARS-CoV-2 spike. Turning to this clone: The antigen remains undetermined.

The CDR3 runs 14 residues. The junction had 5 bases not matched to a gene; V was cut back by 3 bases and J by 5 bases. Germline CDR1 is LGHNT and CDR2 is FRNRAP. This clonotype was obtained from a person between 18 and 60 years old who received the Ad26.COV2.S COVID-19 vaccine or a placebo. The sample consisted of peripheral blood, taken in a trial of Ad26.COV2.S vaccine versus placebo. This sequence joins TRBV12-5 and TRBJ2-7, with TRBD2 matching over 9 bases. The DNA for the CDR3 is TGTGCTAGTGGTTTCCTAGCGGGGTGGAACGAGCAGTACTTC. Protein: CASGFLAGWNEQYF.